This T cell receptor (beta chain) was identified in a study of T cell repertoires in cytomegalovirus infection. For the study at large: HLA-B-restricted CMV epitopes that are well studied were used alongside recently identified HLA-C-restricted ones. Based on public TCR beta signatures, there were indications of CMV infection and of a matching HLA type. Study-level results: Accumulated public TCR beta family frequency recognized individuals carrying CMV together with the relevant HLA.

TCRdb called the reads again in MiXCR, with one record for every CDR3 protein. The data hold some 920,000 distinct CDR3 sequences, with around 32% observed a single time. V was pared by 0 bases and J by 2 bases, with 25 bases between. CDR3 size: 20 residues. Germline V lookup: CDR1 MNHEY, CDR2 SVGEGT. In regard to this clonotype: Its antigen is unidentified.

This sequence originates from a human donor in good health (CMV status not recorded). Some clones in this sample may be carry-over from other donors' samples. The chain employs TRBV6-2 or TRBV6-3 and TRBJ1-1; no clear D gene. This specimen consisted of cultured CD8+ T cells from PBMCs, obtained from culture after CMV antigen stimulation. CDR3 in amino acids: CASSYSSGPRVASGNTEAFF. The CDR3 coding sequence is TGTGCCAGCAGTTACTCGAGCGGACCTAGGGTCGCTTCTGGCAACACTGAAGCTTTCTTT.